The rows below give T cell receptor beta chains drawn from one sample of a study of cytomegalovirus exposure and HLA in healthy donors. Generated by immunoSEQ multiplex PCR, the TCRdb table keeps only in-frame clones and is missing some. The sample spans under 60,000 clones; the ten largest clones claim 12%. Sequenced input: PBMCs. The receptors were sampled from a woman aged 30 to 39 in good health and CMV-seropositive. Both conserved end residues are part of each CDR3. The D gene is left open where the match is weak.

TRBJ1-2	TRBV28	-	CASSRQTGYTF
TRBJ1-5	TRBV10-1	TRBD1	CASSGQGHQPQHF
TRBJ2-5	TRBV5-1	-	CASSLGTTLETQYF
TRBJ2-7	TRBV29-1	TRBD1	CSVVETGGTDEQYF
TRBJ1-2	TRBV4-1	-	CASSQGWGETYGYTF
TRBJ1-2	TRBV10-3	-	CAISESLFRENYGYTF
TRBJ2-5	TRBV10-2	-	CASSDVGVGNRETQYF
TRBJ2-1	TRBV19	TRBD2	CASSIAGGGYNEQFF
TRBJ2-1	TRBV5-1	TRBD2	CASSLVGLAGGLWNEQFF
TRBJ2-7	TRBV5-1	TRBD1	CASRSTGGIYEQYF
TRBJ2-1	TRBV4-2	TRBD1	CASSQGERGPYEQFF
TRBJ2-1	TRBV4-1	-	CASSRLLPAGTNSKEQFF
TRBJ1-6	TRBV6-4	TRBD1	CASGDRVDSPLHF
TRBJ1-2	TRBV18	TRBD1	CASSPPGTGAGYTF
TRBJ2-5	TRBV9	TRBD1	CASSPLDRVIETQYF
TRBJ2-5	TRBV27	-	CASSFSNTRETQYF
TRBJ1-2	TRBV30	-	CARTRQAVNYGYTF